Listed here are 24 T cell receptor beta chains from one sample, sequenced in a study of blood T cell repertoires in COVID-19. TCRdb's table, derived via immunoSEQ multiplex PCR, lists solely in-frame clones and lacks some. The table includes some 390,000 clones, roughly 86% detected once. Sequencing was performed on PBMCs or T cells enriched from blood (not recorded which). All receptors derive from a young woman who had recovered from COVID-19.

The chain combines TRBV28 with TRBJ1-1; D unresolved. The ends were cut back, 6 bases at V and 8 bases at J, with 13 bases in the middle. Germline V gene data show CDR1 as MDHEN and CDR2 as SYDVKM. This CDR3 comprises 12 residues. CDR3 DNA: TGTGCCAGCAGCCCGCCGGGGAGCGAAGCTTTCTTT. It translates to CASSPPGSEAFF.

CDR3 sequence: CAISEKDSGRRETQYF. CDR3 DNA sequence: TGTGCCATCAGTGAGAAGGATAGCGGGCGACGGGAGACCCAGTACTTC. The rearrangement joins TRBV10-3 to TRBJ2-5; 7 nucleotides agree with TRBD2. Germline assignment: CDR1 ENHRY and CDR2 SYGVKD. J gave up 5 bases and V 2 bases, and 11 bases lay outside the gene matches. The CDR3 is 16 amino acids.

This clone was counted between two and nine times. This rearrangement joins TRBV19 to TRBJ2-2; 10 nucleotides line up with TRBD2. Germline V lookup: CDR1 LNHDA, CDR2 SQIVND (reference sequence). V was clipped by 4 bases and J by 2 bases; unmatched bases: 7. The CDR3 totals 17 residues. The CDR3 is CASSTRLAGDNTGELFF. The DNA for the CDR3 is TGTGCCAGTAGTACCCGTCTAGCGGGGGACAACACCGGGGAGCTGTTTTTT.

In the case of this clone: The same CDR3 also results from other DNA sequences found in this sample. This chain uses TRBV7-9 with TRBJ1-4, with a possible D match to TRBD1 (5 bases). The V end lost 1 base, the J end lost 6 bases, and 9 bases lay between the germline ends. The germline gives CDR1 SEHNR, CDR2 FQNEAQ (reference sequence). The CDR3 is made up of 14 amino acids. CDR3 residues: CASSLGQGDEKLFF. CDR3 DNA sequence: TGTGCCAGCAGCTTAGGGCAGGGTGATGAAAAACTGTTTTTT. The full variable domain, completed using reference TRBV7-9 and TRBJ1-4, is DTGVSQNPRHKITKRGQNVTFRCDPISEHNRLYWYRQTLGQGPEFLTYFQNEAQLEKSRLLSDRFSAERPKGSFSTLEIQRTEQGDSAMYLCASSLGQGDEKLFFGSGTQLSVL.

J is TRBJ2-7 and V is TRBV2, with D perhaps matching TRBD2 (5 bases). This CDR3 contains 13 residues. CDR1 and CDR2 from the germline V gene are SNHLY and FYNNEI. V lost 8 bases and J lost 4, with 15 bases in between. The CDR3 region has the DNA TGTGCCAGCGATGTCTATGGCGGGTACGAGCAGTACTTC. As protein: CASDVYGGYEQYF.

The chain has TRBV2 and TRBJ2-1; a weak D match, TRBD1 (5 bases). The CDR3 extends over 14 amino acids. V was shortened by 0 bases and J by 4 bases, with 7 bases between the two germline ends. Germline-derived CDR1 and CDR2 are SNHLY and FYNNEI. The CDR3 sequence is CASSEAGAYNEQFF. Written as DNA, the CDR3 is TGTGCCAGCAGTGAAGCAGGGGCTTACAATGAGCAGTTCTTC.

The V and J genes are TRBV7-3 and TRBJ2-2; D uncertain. Looked up from germline, CDR1 is SGHTA and CDR2 is FQGTGA. V was clipped by 1 base and J by 6 bases, with 9 bases between them. CDR3 length: 14 residues. Here the CDR3 reads CASSLISKAGELFF. The DNA of the CDR3 is TGTGCCAGCAGCTTAATAAGCAAAGCCGGGGAGCTGTTTTTT.

The J gene is TRBJ1-1, the V gene TRBV3-1 (or the pseudogene TRBV3-2); D is undetermined. The CDR3 is 15 amino acids. Trimming pared 0 bases from V and 0 bases from J, leaving 8 bases between. Per the germline V gene, CDR1 is LGHDT and CDR2 is YNNKEL (reference sequence). Here the CDR3 reads CASSQEAMVNTEAFF. In nucleotides, the CDR3 is TGTGCCAGCAGCCAAGAAGCGATGGTGAACACTGAAGCTTTCTTT.

The chain links TRBV7-9 to TRBJ1-4; D gene uncertain. This CDR3 region has 16 residues. Germline CDR1 reads SEHNR; CDR2 reads FQNEAQ (reference sequence). Between the trimmed V and J ends, which lost 0 bases and 3 bases, there was a span of 11 bases. The CDR3 region is CASSLALGRPNEKLFF. The CDR3 DNA reads TGTGCCAGCAGCTTAGCGTTGGGCAGACCTAATGAAAAACTGTTTTTT.

This clone has a handful of counts. This chain uses TRBV10-3 with TRBJ1-2; 10 bases line up with TRBD1. Germline CDR1 reads ENHRY; CDR2 reads SYGVKD. Germline trimming cut 4 bases from V and 8 bases from J; bases unmatched to any gene: 10. The CDR3 runs to 15 residues. CDR3 DNA: TGTGCCATCAGTGGCCCGGGACAGGGGATGTCGGGCTACACCTTC. It is translated as CAISGPGQGMSGYTF.

The rearrangement joins TRBV29-1 to TRBJ2-4; TRBD2 matches 8 bases. The germline V gene has CDR1 SQVTM and CDR2 ANQGSEA. With 6 bases clipped from V and 7 bases from J, the junction kept 5 bases outside the gene matches. This CDR3 region has 12 residues. CDR3 loop: CSVRGLVNIQYF. The CDR3 region has the DNA TGCAGCGTAAGGGGACTAGTGAACATTCAGTACTTC.

This sequence joins TRBV5-1 and TRBJ1-3, with D tentatively TRBD1 (6 bases). The CDR3 has 16 amino acids. Trimming removed 1 base from V and 4 bases from J, with 15 bases in between. Germline CDR1 is SGHRS and CDR2 is YFSETQ. The CDR3 here is CASSLSPTGLGNTIYF. The CDR3 nucleotides are TGCGCCAGCAGCTTGTCCCCTACAGGGTTAGGAAACACCATATATTTT.

The gene calls are TRBV19 and TRBJ2-7, with 8 bases aligning to TRBD2. Germline CDR1 LNHDA, CDR2 SQIVND (reference sequence). This CDR3 has 16 residues. V lost 1 base, J lost 2 bases, and 7 bases stayed unmatched. The DNA of the CDR3 is TGTGCCAGTAGTATAGCGGGCAGCGGGGGCCCCTACGAGCAGTACTTC. Protein product: CASSIAGSGGPYEQYF. The complete variable domain, with remaining parts taken from reference TRBV19 and TRBJ2-7, reads DGGITQSPKYLFRKEGQNVTLSCEQNLNHDAMYWYRQDPGQGLRLIYYSQIVNDFQKGDIAEGYSVSREKKESFPLTVTSAQKNPTAFYLCASSIAGSGGPYEQYFGPGTRLTVT.

This chain uses TRBV11-3 with TRBJ2-6; 10 bases are shared with TRBD1. Per germline, CDR1 SGHNT and CDR2 YENEEA. The CDR3 is 18 residues long. Germline trimming cut 2 bases from V and 2 bases from J; bases unmatched to any gene: 6. The CDR3 reads CASSLPGTGVPGANVLTF. The CDR3 nucleotides read TGTGCCAGCAGCTTACCTGGGACAGGGGTGCCTGGGGCCAACGTCCTGACTTTC.

V and J are TRBV11-2 and TRBJ2-1; TRBD2 matches at 7 bases. V lost 0 bases and J lost 6; bases outside the gene matches: 11. Germline values: CDR1 SGHAT, CDR2 FQNNGV. This CDR3 contains 17 residues. Written as DNA, the CDR3 is TGTGCCAGCAGCTTAGAGTACGGGGGAGGGCCAGGCAATGAGCAGTTCTTC. Amino acids: CASSLEYGGGPGNEQFF.

The chain uses TRBV7-9 and TRBJ2-1; 7 positions agree with TRBD1. The V gene end was trimmed by 5 bases and the J gene end by 1 base; junction bases not matched to a gene: 8. The V gene's germline CDR1 is SEHNR and CDR2 FQNEAQ (reference sequence). The CDR3 runs to 16 residues. The CDR3 DNA sequence: TGTGCCAGCAGCGGATTACAGGGGTCGTCCTACAATGAGCAGTTCTTC. It translates to CASSGLQGSSYNEQFF.

The chain recombines TRBV7-2 with TRBJ2-3; 8 nucleotides match TRBD2. Germline CDR1 is SGHTA and CDR2 is FQGNSA. V shed 2 bases and J 5 bases; nucleotides not matched to a gene: 9. The CDR3 length is 16 residues. CDR3 sequence (DNA): TGTGCCAGCAGCTTATCTCCGGGGGGGAATAAAGATACGCAGTATTTT. Encoded protein: CASSLSPGGNKDTQYF.

The rearrangement links TRBV6-5 to TRBJ1-4; D possibly corresponds to TRBD1 (5 bases). Trimming took off 0 bases at V and 1 base at J, with 9 bases between the two ends. Germline lookup yields CDR1 MNHEY and CDR2 SVGAGI. This CDR3 has 16 amino acids. Written as DNA, the CDR3 is TGTGCCAGCAGTTACTCGAGGGGAGGAACTAATGAAAAACTGTTTTTT. This codes for CASSYSRGGTNEKLFF.

This clone was counted only a few times. V and J are TRBV12-2 and TRBJ1-6; no check of the table's D call, TRBD1, against the DNA was made. TRBV12-2 is given as a pseudogene. CDR3 length: 14 residues. As DNA, the CDR3 is TGTGCAAGTCGCTCCAGACAGTCTAATTCACCCCTCCACTTT. Translation: CASRSRQSNSPLHF.

This clone was observed a few times. The rearrangement links TRBV27 to TRBJ1-6; no definite D call. Germline CDR1 is MNHEY and CDR2 is SMNVEV (reference sequence). V lost 4 bases to trimming and J lost 0 bases, with 13 bases between them. The CDR3 length is 17 residues. For the CDR3, the DNA is TGTGCCAGCAGTTCATACAGCGGATCCTCCTATAATTCACCCCTCCACTTT. This sequence encodes CASSSYSGSSYNSPLHF.

The chain is built from TRBV5-4 and TRBJ2-3; 11 bases fit TRBD2. J was trimmed by 2 bases and V by 5 bases; bases with no gene match: 7. The CDR3 loop spans 16 amino acids. CDR1 and CDR2 from the germline V gene are SGHNT and YYREEE (reference sequence). CDR3 coding DNA: TGTGCCAGCAGGCCAGGGACTAGCGGAAACACAGATACGCAGTATTTT. As protein: CASRPGTSGNTDTQYF. The full variable domain, with the rest looked up from reference TRBV5-4 and TRBJ2-3, is ETGVTQSPTHLIKTRGQQVTLRCSSQSGHNTVSWYQQALGQGPQFIFQYYREEENGRGNFPPRFSGLQFPNYSSELNVNALELDDSALYLCASRPGTSGNTDTQYFGPGTRLTVL.

This clone was counted only a few times. The V and J genes are TRBV15 and TRBJ2-7; possible D gene TRBD1, 7 bases. The germline V and J ends were trimmed by 8 bases and 6 bases, with 14 bases remaining between them. The CDR3 extends over 12 amino acids. Germline CDR1 and CDR2: LNHNV and YYDKDF (reference sequence). CDR3: CATATGEVEQYF. CDR3 bases: TGTGCCACCGCCACAGGGGAGGTCGAGCAGTACTTC.

Only one count was recorded for this clone. The chain uses TRBV20-1 and TRBJ2-1; D remains ambiguous. The CDR3 consists of 10 residues. In germline, CDR1 is DFQATT, CDR2 SNEGSKA (reference sequence). The germline V and J ends were trimmed by 6 bases and 4 bases, with 4 bases remaining between them. The CDR3 reads CSAQYNEQFF. In DNA form, the CDR3 reads TGCAGTGCACAATACAATGAGCAGTTCTTC.

This clone was picked up one time. The rearrangement links TRBV7-2 to TRBJ2-7, with 10 bases matching TRBD1. The CDR3 runs 14 residues. Germline loops: CDR1 SGHTA, CDR2 FQGNSA. Losses at the gene ends were 4 bases for V and 4 bases for J; bases not matched to a gene: 4. The CDR3 spells CASSSDRGQYEQYF. CDR3 coding DNA: TGTGCCAGCAGCTCCGACAGGGGGCAATACGAGCAGTACTTC. The whole variable domain, filled in from reference TRBV7-2 and TRBJ2-7, reads GAGVSQSPSNKVTEKGKDVELRCDPISGHTALYWYRQSLGQGLEFLIYFQGNSAPDKSGLPSDRFSAERTGGSVSTLTIQRTQQEDSAVYLCASSSDRGQYEQYFGPGTRLTVT.